One sample yielded the 24 T cell receptor beta chains listed below, sequenced in a study of blood T cells in healthy people across ages. Then a second PCR, running roughly 6 to 12 cycles, was carried out with a sample-barcoded 5' primer and a J-beta primer mix. TCRdb analysed the 5' RACE reads with MiXCR anew, one entry per CDR3 protein. The repertoire includes 450,000 to 600,000 distinct CDR3 sequences, about 29% of them detected once, and approximately 3.6% sits in the top ten. The same data also went into a second study, on T cells of mothers and their children.

The specimen sequenced was blood. The receptor source for this set is a boy aged 2 to 10 in good health.

The chain couples TRBV7-2 to TRBJ2-1; TRBD1 matches at 7 bases. With 5 bases clipped from V and 0 bases from J, the junction kept 10 bases outside the gene matches. In germline, CDR1 is SGHTA, CDR2 FQGNSA. The CDR3 is 17 residues long. CDR3 in DNA: TGTGCCAGCAGCAAAGGACAGGACCAATCCTCCTACAATGAGCAGTTCTTC. Residues: CASSKGQDQSSYNEQFF.

This clonotype was seen a handful of times. The chain employs TRBV20-1 and TRBJ2-6; D gene ambiguous. The CDR3 spans 16 residues. CDR1 is DFQATT, CDR2 SNEGSKA, per germline (reference sequence). Trimming shortened V by 0 bases and J by 0 bases, and 9 bases separated the two germline ends. The CDR3 DNA reads TGCAGTGCTAGAGATAAGGGCTACTCTGGGGCCAACGTCCTGACTTTC. Protein product: CSARDKGYSGANVLTF.

CDR3 in amino acids: CSVFAGTDTQYF. The DNA for the CDR3 is TGCAGCGTCTTCGCAGGCACAGATACGCAGTATTTT. The chain couples TRBV29-1 to TRBJ2-3; D gene uncertain. The V end lost 6 bases, the J end lost 1 base, and 8 bases lay between the germline ends. The CDR3 is made up of 12 amino acids. Per the germline V gene, CDR1 is SQVTM and CDR2 is ANQGSEA.

The chain has TRBV10-2 and TRBJ1-2; D call uncertain. V was clipped by 7 bases and J by 0 bases, with 12 bases between them. Germline V CDR1 and CDR2: WSHSY, SAAADI. CDR3 length: 14 amino acids. The CDR3 nucleotides read TGCGCCAGCACCGCAGTCGGGTCTAACTATGGCTACACCTTC. Residues: CASTAVGSNYGYTF.

This clonotype appeared once. The chain has TRBV7-9 and TRBJ2-1, with TRBD2 matching 10 bases. Per the germline V gene, CDR1 is SEHNR and CDR2 is FQNEAQ (reference sequence). After removal of 4 bases from V and 7 bases from J, the junction contained 7 bases not matched to a gene. This CDR3 spans 15 amino acids. Written as DNA, the CDR3 is TGTGCCAGCAGCTCTCTCCCTAGCGGGAGAAATGAGCAGTTCTTC. Translation gives CASSSLPSGRNEQFF.

The CDR3 sequence: CASSGDSRTYEQYF. In DNA form, the CDR3 reads TGTGCCAGCAGTGGGGACAGCCGAACCTACGAGCAGTACTTC. J is TRBJ2-7 and V is TRBV9, with TRBD1 identical over 7 bases. This CDR3 spans 14 amino acids. J gave up 2 bases and V 5 bases, and 7 bases lay outside the gene matches. In germline, CDR1 is SGDLS, CDR2 YYNGEE.

This clonotype has only a few counts. This rearrangement joins TRBV10-3 to TRBJ2-2, with D tentatively TRBD1 or TRBD2 (6 bases each). The CDR3 loop spans 15 amino acids. Germline assignment: CDR1 ENHRY and CDR2 SYGVKD. The CDR3 loop reads CATQGGNLVSGELFF. The CDR3 DNA reads TGTGCAACTCAAGGGGGGAATTTAGTGTCCGGGGAGCTGTTTTTT.

Here the CDR3 reads CASSFSDGNTEAFF. The CDR3 DNA reads as TGTGCCAGCAGCTTTTCGGACGGGAACACTGAAGCTTTCTTT. V and J are TRBV9 and TRBJ1-1; D is unresolved. V was clipped by 4 bases and J by 1 base, with 11 bases between them. This CDR3 region has 14 residues. Germline V CDR1 and CDR2: SGDLS, YYNGEE.

The gene calls are TRBV20-1 and TRBJ1-2; the D gene is possibly TRBD1 (6 bases). V was pared by 5 bases and J by 5 bases, with 15 bases between. The CDR3 sequence is 13 residues long. Per the germline V gene, CDR1 is DFQATT and CDR2 is SNEGSKA (reference sequence). The CDR3 loop reads CSAPGPGEYGYTF. The CDR3 region has the DNA TGCAGTGCTCCGGGCCCAGGGGAGTATGGCTACACCTTC.

The gene calls are TRBV15 and TRBJ2-4; TRBD1 might be the D (6 bases). CDR3 length: 13 residues. Trimming left V 4 bases short and J 12 bases short, with 16 bases between. The germline gives CDR1 LNHNV, CDR2 YYDKDF (reference sequence). CDR3 sequence: CATSKNRERTQYF. CDR3 DNA: TGTGCCACCAGCAAAAACAGGGAGCGGACTCAGTACTTC.

CDR3: CASSQDIRGVRTDTQYF. The CDR3 region has the DNA TGTGCCAGCAGCCAAGATATCAGGGGAGTGCGTACAGATACGCAGTATTTT. The chain combines TRBV3-1 with TRBJ2-3, with a tentative D call TRBD1 (6 bases). The germline V gene encodes CDR1 LGHDT and CDR2 YNNKEL (reference sequence). The CDR3 consists of 17 residues. The V and J ends lost 0 bases and 3 bases respectively, with 16 bases between them.

Concerning this clonotype itself: A junction boundary mismatches the germline segment, possibly from a read error. The V gene is TRBV7-7, the J gene TRBJ2-5; D perhaps matches TRBD2 (6 bases). The CDR3 loop spans 14 amino acids. Germline CDR1 and CDR2: SSHAT and FNYEAQ (reference sequence). The chain's CDR3 is CASSPTRGEETQYF. The CDR3 bases are TGTGCTAGCAGCCCGACTAGAGGAGAAGAGACCCAGTACTTC.

This clonotype was found many times. This rearrangement joins TRBV6-4 to TRBJ2-1; 7 bases agree with TRBD1. With V trimmed by 3 bases and J by 8 bases, 7 bases remained unmatched. Germline CDR1 is MRHNA and CDR2 is SNTAGT. The CDR3 consists of 14 residues. The CDR3 is CASSERGGEDEQFF. CDR3 DNA: TGTGCCAGCAGTGAGAGAGGGGGCGAGGATGAGCAGTTCTTC.

This chain links TRBV10-3 with TRBJ2-7, with D tentatively TRBD2 (7 bases). The germline V and J ends were trimmed by 8 bases and 3 bases, with 17 bases remaining between them. Germline CDR1 reads ENHRY; CDR2 reads SYGVKD. This CDR3 has 14 residues. For the CDR3, the DNA is TGTGCCATCCGGACCGAGGGGGGGGACTACGAGCAGTACTTC. Translation gives CAIRTEGGDYEQYF.

The chain is built from TRBV5-1 and TRBJ2-3; D is perhaps TRBD1 (5 bases). Trimming left V 8 bases short and J 5 bases short, with 24 bases between. CDR1 and CDR2 from the germline V gene are SGHRS and YFSETQ. The CDR3 extends over 16 amino acids. CDR3 loop: CASVRGTTVQVDTQYF. Here the CDR3 DNA reads TGCGCCAGTGTAAGGGGAACGACAGTACAGGTAGATACGCAGTATTTT.

The rearrangement joins TRBV10-3 to TRBJ1-6; a possible D gene is TRBD1 (5 bases). Germline V gives CDR1 ENHRY, CDR2 SYGVKD. This CDR3 is 16 amino acids long. The V gene lost 10 bases and the J gene lost 9 bases, with 25 bases spanning the gap. The CDR3 DNA follows: TGTGCCACCAAGGGAGCGGGGCCTACGGAGAGTTCACCCCTCCACTTT. Encoded protein: CATKGAGPTESSPLHF.

The genes are TRBV27 and TRBJ2-7; no reliable D call. CDR1 MNHEY and CDR2 SMNVEV come from the germline V gene (reference sequence). Trimming shortened V by 3 bases and J by 3 bases, and 9 bases separated the two germline ends. The CDR3 has 13 residues. This chain's CDR3 is CASSFGRIYEQYF. In DNA, the CDR3 is TGTGCCAGCAGTTTCGGCAGGATCTACGAGCAGTACTTC.

This clonotype was seen a few times. The chain carries TRBV28 and TRBJ2-4; TRBD1 matches at 10 bases. This CDR3 has 16 residues. J gave up 5 bases and V 6 bases, and 10 bases lay outside the gene matches. CDR1 is MDHEN, CDR2 SYDVKM, per germline. In DNA, the CDR3 is TGTGCCAGCAGCCCCCCCTGGACAGGGGGTCAAAACATTCAGTACTTC. Its protein product is CASSPPWTGGQNIQYF.

This clonotype was picked up a small number of times. This chain connects TRBV20-1 to TRBJ1-6; unclear D gene. CDR1 and CDR2 (germline): DFQATT, SNEGSKA (reference sequence). V was shortened by 0 bases and J by 6 bases, with 9 bases between the two germline ends. The CDR3 has 14 residues. This CDR3 is CSARDSRVNSPLHF. CDR3 DNA sequence: TGCAGTGCTAGAGATTCTAGGGTTAATTCACCCCTCCACTTT.

This chain connects TRBV7-6 to TRBJ2-1; 12 bases are shared with TRBD2. This CDR3 comprises 15 residues. Germline loops: CDR1 SGHVS, CDR2 FNYEAQ. J lost 5 bases, V lost 4 bases, and 3 bases had no gene match. The CDR3 here is CASSSSGGADNEQFF. The CDR3 region has the DNA TGTGCCAGCAGCTCTAGCGGGGGGGCAGACAATGAGCAGTTCTTC.

This clonotype was seen a handful of times. The V gene is TRBV20-1, the J gene TRBJ2-1; possibly TRBD2 for D (5 bases). The DNA end is a closer match to TRBJ2-5, so the J assignment may be wrong. Germline CDR1 is DFQATT and CDR2 is SNEGSKA (reference sequence). The CDR3 runs to 13 residues. CDR3 DNA: TGCAGTGCCCAAGGTCGGGGTTTGGAGACCCAGTACTTC. Translating it yields CSAQGRGLETQYF.

CDR3 in amino acids: CASSAYRGDTYEQYF. For the CDR3, the DNA is TGTGCCAGCAGCGCATACCGGGGGGACACCTACGAGCAGTACTTC. The chain carries TRBV7-6 and TRBJ2-7; tentative D call: TRBD2 (7 bases). CDR1 and CDR2 (germline): SGHVS, FNYEAQ. Deletions cut 5 bases from V and 2 bases from J, with 16 bases between. The CDR3 covers 15 residues.

V is TRBV6-6 and J is TRBJ1-2; no definite D call. The germline gives CDR1 MNHNY, CDR2 SVGAGI (reference sequence). CDR3 length equals 16 residues. V gave up 5 bases and J gave up 8 bases, with 24 bases separating them. The DNA for the CDR3 is TGTGCCAGCAGTGTTAGTGGTATAATCGAGTTTGAGGGCTACACCTTC. It translates to CASSVSGIIEFEGYTF.

V is TRBV6-6 and J is TRBJ2-5; 7 bases agree with TRBD1. Germline assignment: CDR1 MNHNY and CDR2 SVGAGI (reference sequence). V was clipped by 6 bases and J by 2 bases; unmatched bases: 12. The CDR3 contains 16 residues. CDR3 loop: CASRTGLNRGQETQYF. CDR3 DNA: TGTGCCAGCAGAACGGGGCTTAACAGGGGTCAAGAGACCCAGTACTTC.